A selection of T cell receptor beta chains follows, all from one sample in a study of blood T cell repertoires in COVID-19. The repertoire was sequenced with immunoSEQ multiplex PCR; TCRdb's copy has only in-frame clones and lacks some. The repertoire holds over 70,000 clones, with 90% as singletons. The sequenced sample was peripheral blood. Receptor source: a man aged 18 to 29 with COVID-19, enrolled during active disease. Both conserved end residues are part of each CDR3. The D gene is left open where the match is weak. Some rows have no size entry. The others give once, few or many, or a class for an expanded clone.

>-|-|TRBV12-3/TRBV12-4|TRBJ1-6
TGTGCCAGCAGTTACCAGGGGACACCCCTCCACTTT
CASSYQGTPLHF
>-|once|TRBV27|TRBJ1-5
TGTGCCAGCAGCCCGGGGGGGAGTAGCAATCAGCCCCAGCATTTT
CASSPGGSSNQPQHF
>-|-|TRBV28|TRBJ2-7
TGTGCCAGCAGCGACTCCTTCTACGAGCAGTACTTC
CASSDSFYEQYF
>-|-|TRBV9|TRBJ2-1
TGTGCCAGCAGCCGAGGAGCGGACAATGAGCAGTTCTTC
CASSRGADNEQFF
>-|-|TRBV19|TRBJ1-4
TGTGCCAGTAGTTCACTTACCGAAAAACTGTTTTTT
CASSSLTEKLFF
>-|-|TRBV3-1/TRBV3-2|TRBJ1-1
TGTGCCAGCAGCCAATCCTACAGAGACACTGAAGCTTTCTTT
CASSQSYRDTEAFF
>-|-|TRBV7-9|TRBJ2-1
TGTGCCAGCAGCCTAGGCGACGGGAGCAATGAGCAGTTCTTC
CASSLGDGSNEQFF
>-|-|TRBV28|TRBJ2-7
TGTGCCAGCAGTCCCACTAGCTACGAGCAGTACTTC
CASSPTSYEQYF
>TRBD2|-|TRBV9|TRBJ2-7
TGTGCCAGCAGCGCGGGTGGCGGGAGTATGTACGAGCAGTACTTC
CASSAGGGSMYEQYF
>-|-|TRBV7-9|TRBJ2-5
TGTGCCAGCAGCTACGAAAGACAGGACAGCGAAGAGACCCAGTACTTC
CASSYERQDSEETQYF
>TRBD1|-|TRBV10-3|TRBJ1-1
TGTGCCATCAGTGATGACAGGGTTAGGGACACTGAAGCTTTCTTT
CAISDDRVRDTEAFF
>-|once|TRBV9|TRBJ1-4
TGTGCCAGCAGCGCGACAGGCCGGGGTGAAAAACTGTTTTTT
CASSATGRGEKLFF
>TRBD1|-|TRBV5-1|TRBJ1-2
TGCGCCAGCAGCTCCCAGACAGGGCAAGGCTACACCTTC
CASSSQTGQGYTF
>-|-|TRBV6-5|TRBJ1-1
TGTGCCTCCCAGACAGAATACATGAACACTGAAGCTTTCTTT
CASQTEYMNTEAFF
>-|-|TRBV7-8|TRBJ2-2
TGTGCCAGCAGCCCGGACAGAGTCAACACCGGGGAGCTGTTTTTT
CASSPDRVNTGELFF
>-|-|TRBV6-5|TRBJ1-6
TGTGCCAGCAGTCGCGGTGAGAACTCACCCCTCCACTTT
CASSRGENSPLHF
>TRBD1|-|TRBV5-4|TRBJ1-5
TGTGCCAGCAGCTTGGGAGGACAGGGGGCTCAGCCCCAGCATTTT
CASSLGGQGAQPQHF
>TRBD2|-|TRBV7-8|TRBJ2-2
TGTGCCAGCAGCTCCCTAGCGGGAGTAAACGGGGAGCTGTTTTTT
CASSSLAGVNGELFF
>-|-|TRBV7-9|TRBJ2-2
TGTGCCAGCAGCTTACCAGGTTATCGCACCGGGGAGCTGTTTTTT
CASSLPGYRTGELFF
>TRBD2|-|TRBV3-1/TRBV3-2|TRBJ2-1
TGTGCCAGCAGCCAAGGTCCAGCGGGAGGACGGCAGTACTACAATGAGCAGTTCTTC
CASSQGPAGGRQYYNEQFF
>TRBD1|-|TRBV14|TRBJ2-7
TGTGCCAGCAGTGCAATCGGGACAGGGGGCGGATTTTCCTACGAGCAGTACTTC
CASSAIGTGGGFSYEQYF
>-|-|TRBV3-1/TRBV3-2|TRBJ2-7
TGTGCCAGCAGCGAAGAGTTCGGGGGGCACTCCTTC
CASSEEFGGHSF
>TRBD1|-|TRBV28|TRBJ2-3
TGTGCCAGCACCAAGGGCGGACAGGGAACAGATACGCAGTATTTT
CASTKGGQGTDTQYF
>TRBD1|-|TRBV12-3/TRBV12-4|TRBJ2-7
TGTGCCAGTGGGGGCGCGACAGGGGTCGAGCAGTACTTC
CASGGATGVEQYF
>-|-|TRBV4-2|TRBJ1-6
TGTGCCAGCAGCCCGGGTAATTCACCCCTCCACTTT
CASSPGNSPLHF
>TRBD1|-|TRBV10-3|TRBJ1-5
TGTGCCATCCGGGACAGGGGTGGCAATCAGCCCCAGCATTTT
CAIRDRGGNQPQHF
>TRBD1|-|TRBV30|TRBJ2-5
TGTGCCTGGAAGAGGGGGCGGGTTAGAGAGACCCAGTACTTC
CAWKRGRVRETQYF
>-|once|TRBV7-9|TRBJ1-2
TGTGCCAGCAGAGGAGATCTTAGCACGAGTGGCTACACCTTC
CASRGDLSTSGYTF
>-|few|TRBV27|TRBJ1-5
TGTGCCAGCAGTTTATCCGGGGGTTATCAGCCCCAGCATTTT
CASSLSGGYQPQHF
>-|-|TRBV24-1|TRBJ1-1
TGTGCCACCAGTGAACCTGCAGGGGATTGGATTGAAGCTTTCTTT
CATSEPAGDWIEAFF
>-|few|TRBV10-2|TRBJ1-2
TGCGCCAGCAGTGAGTCGCAGTGGAGCGGCTACACCTTC
CASSESQWSGYTF
>-|-|TRBV11-2|TRBJ1-5
TGTGCCAGCAAACGGGGAGTGAGCAATCAGCCCCAGCATTTT
CASKRGVSNQPQHF
>-|-|TRBV28|TRBJ1-6
TGTGCCAGCAGTTTGAACAGGGCGAATAATTCACCCCTCCACTTT
CASSLNRANNSPLHF
>TRBD1|-|TRBV6-4|TRBJ1-2
TGTGCCAGCGGACAGGGCGATAACTATGGCTACACCTTC
CASGQGDNYGYTF
>-|-|TRBV7-9|TRBJ2-5
TGTGCCAGCAGCTTAGTCAGGGGATTGGAAGAGACCCAGTACTTC
CASSLVRGLEETQYF
>TRBD2|-|TRBV5-8|TRBJ2-1
TGTGCCAGCAGTTCCGACTACGCGGGAGGGCCGATGAATGAGCAGTTCTTC
CASSSDYAGGPMNEQFF
>-|once|TRBV7-3|TRBJ2-1
TGTGCCAGCAGCTTAATAGGAGGGACCCCCGATTACAATGAGCAGTTCTTC
CASSLIGGTPDYNEQFF
>TRBD2|-|TRBV7-9|TRBJ2-1
TGTGCCAGCAGCTCCTGGGTCCTAGCGGGGGGCAATGAGCAGTTCTTC
CASSSWVLAGGNEQFF
>TRBD1|-|TRBV6-5|TRBJ1-2
TGTGCCAGCAACCTAGGACAGGGGGCTAACTATGGCTACACCTTC
CASNLGQGANYGYTF
>-|-|TRBV28|TRBJ2-7
TGTGCCAGCAGCAAGCACGGACAGCTGGGGTACGAGCAGTACTTC
CASSKHGQLGYEQYF
>-|-|TRBV27|TRBJ2-7
TGTGCCAGCAGTTTAGTACAGAACGAGCAGTACTTC
CASSLVQNEQYF
>-|-|TRBV7-8|TRBJ1-1
TGTGCCAGCAGCTTTTTTGGCGGTGAAGCTTTCTTT
CASSFFGGEAFF
>-|-|TRBV5-5|TRBJ2-7
TGTGCCAGCACCGGAACCACAGTGAACTACGAGCAGTACTTC
CASTGTTVNYEQYF
>TRBD1|-|TRBV7-9|TRBJ1-1
TGTGCCAGCAGCTTATCAGGGGGCGATGCTTTCTTT
CASSLSGGDAFF
>-|-|TRBV5-8|TRBJ1-5
TGTGCCAGCAGCTCTCGTAGCAATCAGCCCCAGCATTTT
CASSSRSNQPQHF
>TRBD2|-|TRBV10-3|TRBJ2-1
TGTGCCATCAGTGAATCTAGCGGGAGGGGGGCTGAGCAGTTCTTC
CAISESSGRGAEQFF
>-|-|TRBV7-6|TRBJ1-5
TGTGCCAGCAGCCCAGGAATCAATCAGCCCCAGCATTTT
CASSPGINQPQHF
>TRBD2|-|TRBV19|TRBJ2-7
TGTGCCAGTAGTTTCCTAGCGGGAGTCAGCGAGCAGTACTTC
CASSFLAGVSEQYF
>-|-|TRBV7-9|TRBJ1-4
TGTGCCAGCAGCCCTCGACAGGTCCAGGAGGAAAAACTGCTTTTT
CASSPRQVQEEKLLF
>TRBD1|-|TRBV13|TRBJ2-7
TGTGCCAGCAGCTCGGGACAGGGGCTAGTGGGGGAGCAGTACTTC
CASSSGQGLVGEQYF
>TRBD2|-|TRBV5-4|TRBJ2-5
TGTGCCAGCAGGCCTGAACTAGCGGTTCAAGAGACCCAGTACTTC
CASRPELAVQETQYF
>-|-|TRBV5-6|TRBJ2-7
TGTGCCAGCAGCTTTGGCCAGGGGTCCTACGAGCAGTACTTC
CASSFGQGSYEQYF
>-|-|TRBV20-1|TRBJ2-3
TGCAGTGCTAGTGAGGTCAGGGTGGCCGATACGCAGTATTTT
CSASEVRVADTQYF
>TRBD1|-|TRBV27|TRBJ1-5
TGTGCCAGCAGTCCTAGGGACAGACCTAATCAGCCCCAGCATTTT
CASSPRDRPNQPQHF
>-|-|TRBV18|TRBJ1-1
TGTGCCAGCTCACCAACACAGGGAAGGAGTGCGAACACTGAAGCTTTCTTT
CASSPTQGRSANTEAFF
>-|-|TRBV6-5|TRBJ2-1
TGTGCCAGCAGTCCGGACTGGAATTCCTACAATGAGCAGTTCTTC
CASSPDWNSYNEQFF
>TRBD1|once|TRBV11-2|TRBJ2-7
TGTGCCAGCAGCTCCTGGACAGGCCCCTGGGAGCAGTACTTC
CASSSWTGPWEQYF
>-|-|TRBV28|TRBJ1-2
TGTGCCAGCAGTTTAGGCACCTATGGCTACACCTTC
CASSLGTYGYTF
>-|-|TRBV19|TRBJ1-2
TGTGCCACGAGCCCAACAGGCTATGGCTACACCTTC
CATSPTGYGYTF
>TRBD1|-|TRBV7-6|TRBJ2-3
TGTGCCAGCAGCTTAGAAGGACAGGGAACGGGAGCAAGGTCAGATACGCAGTATTTT
CASSLEGQGTGARSDTQYF